A single sample gave rise to the 31 T cell receptor beta chains below, sequenced in a study of shared clonotypes between healthy human individuals. Only CD45RO-negative cells positively selected for CCR7 counted as naive CD8 cells, so terminally differentiated effector memory CD45RA+ cells were excluded. Measured with immunoSEQ multiplex PCR; TCRdb has only the in-frame clones, and not every one. The sample lists about 590,000 clones; 95% were seen once. The material sequenced was naive CD8+ T cells sorted from blood. The receptors were sampled from a woman in her twenties or thirties in good health.

This chain uses TRBV28 with TRBJ2-2; 9 bases match TRBD1. The germline CDR1 and CDR2 sequences are MDHEN and SYDVKM. The V segment lost 6 bases and the J segment 4 bases; nucleotides outside the gene matches: 9. The length of the CDR3 is 16 residues. The CDR3 protein is CASRLLGTGFTGELFF. In DNA form, the CDR3 reads TGTGCCAGCAGGTTGCTGGGGACAGGGTTCACCGGGGAGCTGTTTTTT.

The table lists this clone with a count of one. This chain joins TRBV7-9 and TRBJ2-7; TRBD1 aligns across 7 bases. Germline V gene data show CDR1 as SEHNR and CDR2 as FQNEAQ (reference sequence). The CDR3 spans 14 residues. The V gene end was trimmed by 1 base and the J gene end by 7 bases; junction bases not matched to a gene: 7. The CDR3 is CASSLDGQEWEQYF. Here the CDR3 DNA reads TGTGCCAGCAGCTTAGATGGACAGGAGTGGGAGCAGTACTTC.

The CDR3 nucleotides are TGTGCCAGCAGTTTAGACAGGGCATCTGGAAACACCATATATTTT. Protein: CASSLDRASGNTIYF. The V and J genes are TRBV28 and TRBJ1-3; 7 positions match TRBD1. The CDR3 totals 15 residues. The V gene end was trimmed by 2 bases and the J gene end by 1 base; junction bases not matched to a gene: 2. Germline V CDR1 and CDR2: MDHEN, SYDVKM.

The J gene is TRBJ2-1, the V gene TRBV6-6, with unresolved D. This CDR3 is 14 amino acids long. CDR1 and CDR2 (germline): MNHNY, SVGAGI (reference sequence). V was shortened by 6 bases and J by 3 bases, with 12 bases between the two germline ends. The CDR3 nucleotides read TGTGCCAGCAGCCACCCCCTCCACTACAATGAGCAGTTCTTC. Residues: CASSHPLHYNEQFF.

CDR3 nucleotides: TGCGCCAGCAGTTTGCGGGGAGGAATCGATCAGAACACTGAAGCTTTCTTT. Protein: CASSLRGGIDQNTEAFF. The rearrangement uses TRBV5-1 and TRBJ1-1; no clear D gene. The ends were cut back, 5 bases at V and 1 base at J, with 21 bases in the middle. Germline lookup yields CDR1 SGHRS and CDR2 YFSETQ. This CDR3 region has 17 residues.

The J gene is TRBJ2-3, the V gene TRBV5-4; tentatively, D is TRBD1 (6 bases). CDR3 length equals 16 residues. Germline V gives CDR1 SGHNT, CDR2 YYREEE (reference sequence). Trimming pared 0 bases from V and 0 bases from J, leaving 11 bases between. This CDR3 is CASSLANRESTDTQYF. Here the CDR3 DNA reads TGTGCCAGCAGCTTGGCAAACAGGGAAAGCACAGATACGCAGTATTTT.

The chain is built from TRBV4-2 and TRBJ1-2, with D maybe TRBD1 (5 bases). Per the germline V gene, CDR1 is LGHNA and CDR2 is YNFKEQ. The CDR3 runs 14 residues. V shed 3 bases and J shed 5 bases, with 13 bases lying between them. For the CDR3, the DNA is TGTGCCAGCAGCCACTCCGGGGGTTCATATGGCTACACCTTC. The encoded protein is CASSHSGGSYGYTF.

The chain is built from TRBV5-6 and TRBJ2-7; tentative D call: TRBD1 (6 bases). CDR3 length: 14 amino acids. V was trimmed by 2 bases and J by 2 bases, leaving 11 bases between them. Per germline, CDR1 SGHDT and CDR2 YYEEEE. The CDR3 loop is CASSFGQKAYEQYF. In nucleotides, the CDR3 is TGTGCCAGCAGCTTCGGACAGAAAGCCTACGAGCAGTACTTC.

This clone was found once. The rearrangement links TRBV7-6 to TRBJ2-3; TRBD1 matches at 7 bases. The CDR3 has 12 amino acids. V was clipped by 3 bases and J by 12 bases; unmatched bases: 6. Germline V gene lookup returns CDR1 SGHVS and CDR2 FNYEAQ. The CDR3 bases are TGTGCCAGCAGCTTGGGGACAGCGCGTCAGTATTTT. Translation: CASSLGTARQYF.

This clone was counted a single time. This chain uses TRBV7-9 with TRBJ2-6; D possibly corresponds to TRBD1 (5 bases). Germline CDR1 SEHNR, CDR2 FQNEAQ (reference sequence). V gave up 5 bases and J gave up 0 bases, with 11 bases separating them. The CDR3 is 16 amino acids. CDR3 DNA sequence: TGTGCCAGCAGCACCGACAGATCCTCTGGGGCCAACGTCCTGACTTTC. Translating it yields CASSTDRSSGANVLTF.

The chain carries TRBV6-5 and TRBJ1-1; 7 positions match TRBD1. The CDR3 extends over 15 amino acids. The junction had 6 bases not matched to a gene; V was cut back by 5 bases and J by 0 bases. Germline V gene lookup returns CDR1 MNHEY and CDR2 SVGAGI. The CDR3, as DNA: TGTGCCAGCAGTCTTTCACAGGGGCTGAACACTGAAGCTTTCTTT. This encodes CASSLSQGLNTEAFF.

The chain links TRBV28 to TRBJ2-7; the match to TRBD2 covers 10 bases. CDR3 length: 15 residues. Germline values: CDR1 MDHEN, CDR2 SYDVKM. V trimming: 9 bases; J trimming: 4 bases; junction bases outside the gene matches: 12. CDR3 DNA sequence: TGTGCCAGTAACCGAGTCGGGACTAGCGAGTACGAGCAGTACTTC. It codes for CASNRVGTSEYEQYF. Complete variable domain (other parts from reference TRBV28 and TRBJ2-7): DVKVTQSSRYLVKRTGEKVFLECVQDMDHENMFWYRQDPGLGLRLIYFSYDVKMKEKGDIPEGYSVSREKKERFSLILESASTNQTSMYLCASNRVGTSEYEQYFGPGTRLTVT.

The chain joins TRBV6-1 to TRBJ2-1, with TRBD2 matching over 7 bases. CDR1 is MNHNS and CDR2 is SASEGT in the germline V gene. J was trimmed by 4 bases and V by 3 bases; bases with no gene match: 6. The CDR3 has 15 amino acids. The CDR3 region has the DNA TGTGCCAGCAGTGAGGGCGGGAGCAAATACAATGAGCAGTTCTTC. It yields the protein CASSEGGSKYNEQFF.

The chain carries TRBV2 and TRBJ1-2; D ambiguous. From germline, CDR1 is SNHLY and CDR2 FYNNEI. Deletions cut 1 base from V and 7 bases from J, with 16 bases between. The CDR3 runs to 15 residues. This CDR3 is CASSEDDSGTAGYTF. CDR3 nucleotide sequence: TGTGCCAGCAGTGAAGATGACTCAGGAACGGCTGGCTACACCTTC.

Points on this clone: Other nucleotide sequences in the sample specify the same CDR3. V usage is TRBV7-8 and J usage is TRBJ2-7; the D is unclear. The V gene's germline CDR1 is SGHVS and CDR2 FQNEAQ. The CDR3 length is 14 residues. V was shortened by 5 bases and J by 6 bases, with 17 bases between the two germline ends. In DNA, the CDR3 is TGTGCCAGCAGCAGAGGAACAGTGGGCCCCGAGCAGTACTTC. This sequence encodes CASSRGTVGPEQYF.

The chain combines TRBV4-1 with TRBJ2-7; D is possibly TRBD1 (7 bases). CDR3 size: 20 residues. The V gene lost 3 bases and the J gene lost 3 bases, with 30 bases spanning the gap. Per the germline V gene, CDR1 is MGHRA and CDR2 is YSYEKL. The CDR3 DNA reads as TGCGCCAGCAGCCAGGAGGGGGCGGTTGTTTCTAGGGGGAATGACTACGAGCAGTACTTC. Translating gives CASSQEGAVVSRGNDYEQYF.

V is TRBV27 and J is TRBJ2-1, with 14 positions matching TRBD2. J lost 4 bases, V lost 8 bases, and 10 bases had no gene match. Germline CDR1 and CDR2: MNHEY and SMNVEV (reference sequence). The CDR3 has 17 residues. The CDR3 DNA sequence: TGTGCCAGCGCATCCGGGACTAGCGGGAGTACGTACAATGAGCAGTTCTTC. It codes for CASASGTSGSTYNEQFF.

The chain carries TRBV28 and TRBJ2-7; 10 bases match TRBD1. Germline V lookup: CDR1 MDHEN, CDR2 SYDVKM. The V segment lost 6 bases and the J segment 3 bases; nucleotides outside the gene matches: 2. CDR3 length equals 13 residues. In DNA, the CDR3 is TGTGCCAGCAGCTGGGACAGGGGCTACGAGCAGTACTTC. Translating it yields CASSWDRGYEQYF.

The rearrangement uses TRBV7-8 and TRBJ2-5; TRBD1 matches at 7 bases. Trimming at V came to 4 bases and at J to 2 bases, leaving 7 bases not matched to a gene. The CDR3 contains 15 residues. Germline assignment: CDR1 SGHVS and CDR2 FQNEAQ. The CDR3 protein is CASSYHPGQQETQYF. The CDR3 DNA follows: TGTGCCAGCAGCTACCATCCGGGACAGCAAGAGACCCAGTACTTC.

Of note for this clone: Different DNA sequences within this sample yield the same CDR3. V is TRBV4-1 and J is TRBJ2-3, with a weak D call TRBD2 (5 bases). From germline, CDR1 is MGHRA and CDR2 YSYEKL. The CDR3 loop spans 13 amino acids. Trimming removed 3 bases from V and 3 bases from J, with 7 bases in between. In DNA form, the CDR3 reads TGCGCCAGCAGCCAGTCGGGGACAGATACGCAGTATTTT. Its translation is CASSQSGTDTQYF.

The CDR3 protein is CASSLGWVNQPQHF. As DNA, the CDR3 is TGTGCCAGCAGCCTCGGGTGGGTTAATCAGCCCCAGCATTTT. This sequence joins TRBV5-6 and TRBJ1-5; D is ambiguous. This CDR3 has 14 amino acids. Trimming left V 4 bases short and J 4 bases short, with 12 bases between. Germline V gene data show CDR1 as SGHDT and CDR2 as YYEEEE.

In this sample, this clone turned up once. The chain uses TRBV6-5 and TRBJ2-2; TRBD2 might be the D (5 bases). Germline loops: CDR1 MNHEY, CDR2 SVGAGI. The CDR3 runs 12 residues. With 7 bases removed from V and 8 bases from J, the gap between germline ends came to 11 bases. The CDR3 DNA follows: TGTGCCAGCACCAAACGGGGAGGGGAGCTGTTTTTT. It codes for CASTKRGGELFF.

V is TRBV27 and J is TRBJ2-7; TRBD1 agrees at 11 bases. CDR1 and CDR2 (germline): MNHEY, SMNVEV (reference sequence). The CDR3 consists of 15 residues. V gave up 4 bases and J gave up 5 bases; unmatched junction bases: 7. CDR3 nucleotide sequence: TGTGCCAGCAGTTATACCGGGACAGGGGGGCACGAGCAGTACTTC. Translation gives CASSYTGTGGHEQYF.

This rearrangement joins TRBV9 to TRBJ1-1, with TRBD1 matching 9 bases. Trimming at V came to 0 bases and at J to 3 bases, leaving 0 bases not matched to a gene. This CDR3 comprises 14 residues. The germline gives CDR1 SGDLS, CDR2 YYNGEE. Here the CDR3 DNA reads TGTGCCAGCAGCGTAGGGACAGGGGACACTGAAGCTTTCTTT. Translation: CASSVGTGDTEAFF.

The chain employs TRBV10-3 and TRBJ2-7; 9 bases match TRBD1. Looked up from germline, CDR1 is ENHRY and CDR2 is SYGVKD. The CDR3 is 15 residues long. V lost 2 bases and J lost 5; bases outside the gene matches: 7. The CDR3 protein is CAISEPADRGHEQYF. CDR3 sequence (DNA): TGTGCCATCAGTGAGCCTGCGGACAGGGGACACGAGCAGTACTTC.

The chain uses TRBV7-1 and TRBJ2-7, with TRBD2 matching over 10 bases. Being an ORF, TRBV7-1 has a function that is uncertain. CDR3 length: 14 residues. The V and J ends lost 5 bases and 5 bases, in that order; junction bases with no gene match: 6. CDR3 sequence: CASSPGLAPHEQYF. The CDR3 DNA sequence: TGTGCCAGCAGCCCGGGACTAGCGCCCCACGAGCAGTACTTC.

The chain recombines TRBV28 with TRBJ1-5; D not resolved. The germline V and J ends were trimmed by 7 bases and 2 bases, with 12 bases remaining between them. CDR1 is MDHEN and CDR2 is SYDVKM in the germline V gene. This CDR3 comprises 14 residues. The CDR3 bases are TGTGCCAGCAACACCCTTAGGGGCAATCAGCCCCAGCATTTT. It is translated as CASNTLRGNQPQHF.

The gene calls are TRBV27 and TRBJ2-2, with D possibly being TRBD1 or TRBD2 (5 bases each). Germline V gene data show CDR1 as MNHEY and CDR2 as SMNVEV (reference sequence). The CDR3 runs to 13 residues. The ends were cut back, 4 bases at V and 4 bases at J, with 7 bases in the middle. The CDR3 DNA reads as TGTGCCAGCAGTTGGGGACGCACCGGGGAGCTGTTTTTT. Translating gives CASSWGRTGELFF.

Only one count was recorded for this clone. The chain uses TRBV7-6 and TRBJ2-5, with 13 bases lining up with TRBD2. The ends lost 4 bases at V and 1 base at J; junction bases unmatched: 6. There are 17 residues in the CDR3. From germline, CDR1 is SGHVS and CDR2 FNYEAQ. The CDR3 nucleotides are TGTGCCAGCAGCTATAATCGACTAGCGGGAGGCCAAGAGACCCAGTACTTC. Amino acid sequence: CASSYNRLAGGQETQYF.

This rearrangement joins TRBV6-5 to TRBJ2-7; the match to TRBD2 covers 9 bases. Germline V gene lookup returns CDR1 MNHEY and CDR2 SVGAGI. The CDR3 extends over 15 amino acids. V was pared by 4 bases and J by 6 bases, with 10 bases of the junction left unmatched. CDR3 sequence reads: CASSSHAGGPVEQYF. CDR3 in DNA: TGTGCCAGCAGTTCCCACGCGGGGGGGCCCGTCGAGCAGTACTTC.

This chain links TRBV2 with TRBJ1-5; TRBD1 aligns across 10 bases. The CDR3 is made up of 15 amino acids. V shed 5 bases, J shed 4 bases, and the junction held 5 bases outside the gene matches. Germline V gene sequence: CDR1 SNHLY, CDR2 FYNNEI. The CDR3 is CASSPWTGGNQPQHF. The CDR3 coding sequence is TGTGCCAGCAGTCCGTGGACAGGGGGTAATCAGCCCCAGCATTTT.